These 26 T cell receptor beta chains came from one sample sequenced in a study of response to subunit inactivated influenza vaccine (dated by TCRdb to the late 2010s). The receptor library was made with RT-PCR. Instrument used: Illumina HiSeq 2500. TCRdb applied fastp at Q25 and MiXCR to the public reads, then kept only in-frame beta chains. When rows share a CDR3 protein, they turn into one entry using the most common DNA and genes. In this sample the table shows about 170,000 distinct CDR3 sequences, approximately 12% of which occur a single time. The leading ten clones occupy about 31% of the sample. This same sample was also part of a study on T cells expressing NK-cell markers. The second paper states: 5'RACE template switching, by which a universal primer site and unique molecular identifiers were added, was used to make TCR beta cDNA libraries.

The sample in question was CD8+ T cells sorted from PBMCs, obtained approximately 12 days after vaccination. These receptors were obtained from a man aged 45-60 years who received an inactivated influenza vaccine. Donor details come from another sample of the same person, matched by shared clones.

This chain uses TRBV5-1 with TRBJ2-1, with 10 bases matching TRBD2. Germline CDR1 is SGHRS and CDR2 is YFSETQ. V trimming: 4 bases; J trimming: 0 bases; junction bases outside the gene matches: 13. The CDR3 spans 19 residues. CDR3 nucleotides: TGCGCCAGCAGCCCTTGGGGGACTAGCGCTATGAGCTCCTACAATGAGCAGTTCTTC. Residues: CASSPWGTSAMSSYNEQFF.

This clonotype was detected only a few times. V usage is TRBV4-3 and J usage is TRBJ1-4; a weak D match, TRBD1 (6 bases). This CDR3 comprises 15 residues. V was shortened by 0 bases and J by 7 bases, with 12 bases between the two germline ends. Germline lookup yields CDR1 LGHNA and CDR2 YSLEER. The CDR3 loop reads CASSQDGTGIEKLFF. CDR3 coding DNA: TGCGCCAGCAGCCAAGATGGAACAGGGATTGAAAAACTGTTTTTT.

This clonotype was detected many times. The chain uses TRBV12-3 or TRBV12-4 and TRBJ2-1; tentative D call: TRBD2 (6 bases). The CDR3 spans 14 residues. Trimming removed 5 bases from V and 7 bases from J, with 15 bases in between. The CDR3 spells CASSPGLAPNEQFF. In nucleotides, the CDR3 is TGTGCCAGCAGTCCCGGCCTAGCGCCTAATGAGCAGTTCTTC.

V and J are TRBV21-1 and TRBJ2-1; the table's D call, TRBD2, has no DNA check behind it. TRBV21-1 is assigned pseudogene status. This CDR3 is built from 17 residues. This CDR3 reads CASSKGLAGGPCNEQFF. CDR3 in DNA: TGTGCCAGCAGCAAAGGCCTAGCGGGAGGGCCTTGCAATGAGCAGTTCTTC.

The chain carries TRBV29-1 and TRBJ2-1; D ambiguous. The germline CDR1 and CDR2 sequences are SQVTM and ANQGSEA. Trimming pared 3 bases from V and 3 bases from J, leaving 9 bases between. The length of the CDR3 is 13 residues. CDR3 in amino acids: CSVDWSYYNEQFF. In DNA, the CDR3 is TGCAGCGTTGACTGGTCCTACTACAATGAGCAGTTCTTC.

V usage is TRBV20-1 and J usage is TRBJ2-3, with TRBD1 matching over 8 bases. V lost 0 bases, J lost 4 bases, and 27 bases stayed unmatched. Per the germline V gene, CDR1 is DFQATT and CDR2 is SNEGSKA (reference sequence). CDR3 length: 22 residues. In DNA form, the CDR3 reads TGCAGTGCTAGAGAGGGGCAGGTATCCGGGACAGGAGGTCCTCTTGGCCCAGATACGCAGTATTTT. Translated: CSAREGQVSGTGGPLGPDTQYF.

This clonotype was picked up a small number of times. The CDR3 DNA reads TGTGCCAGCAGTTTCTTCGGTGGGACTGAAGCTTTCTTT. Amino acids: CASSFFGGTEAFF. The chain carries TRBV28 and TRBJ1-1; D is uncertain. Germline V CDR1 and CDR2: MDHEN, SYDVKM. This CDR3 comprises 13 residues. V lost 3 bases and J 5 bases, leaving 10 bases between the germline ends.

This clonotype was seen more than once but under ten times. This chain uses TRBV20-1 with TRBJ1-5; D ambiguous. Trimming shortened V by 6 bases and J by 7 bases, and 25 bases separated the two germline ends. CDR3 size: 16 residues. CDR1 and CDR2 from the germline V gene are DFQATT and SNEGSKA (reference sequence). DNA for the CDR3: TGCAGTGCCGAAATCGGACGAGATTGGGCCCTCCAGCCCCAGCATTTT. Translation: CSAEIGRDWALQPQHF.

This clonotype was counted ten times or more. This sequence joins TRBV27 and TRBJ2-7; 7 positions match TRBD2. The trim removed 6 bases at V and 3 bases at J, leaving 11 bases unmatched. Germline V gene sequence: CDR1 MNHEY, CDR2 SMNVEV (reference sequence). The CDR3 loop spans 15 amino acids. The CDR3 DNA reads TGTGCCAGCAGCCCAAGCGGGACCCCACTCTACGAGCAGTACTTC. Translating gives CASSPSGTPLYEQYF.

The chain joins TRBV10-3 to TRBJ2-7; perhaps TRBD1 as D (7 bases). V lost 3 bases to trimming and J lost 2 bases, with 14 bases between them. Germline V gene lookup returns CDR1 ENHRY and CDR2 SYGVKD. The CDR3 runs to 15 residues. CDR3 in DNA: TGTGCCATCAGTGAAGCGCAGGGGGGAGCCTACGAGCAGTACTTC. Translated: CAISEAQGGAYEQYF.

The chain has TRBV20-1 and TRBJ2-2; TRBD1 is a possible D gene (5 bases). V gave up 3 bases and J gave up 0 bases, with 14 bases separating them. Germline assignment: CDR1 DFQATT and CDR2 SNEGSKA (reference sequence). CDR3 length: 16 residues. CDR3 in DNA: TGCAGTGCTAGGGACACCATATTAGCGAACACCGGGGAGCTGTTTTTT. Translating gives CSARDTILANTGELFF.

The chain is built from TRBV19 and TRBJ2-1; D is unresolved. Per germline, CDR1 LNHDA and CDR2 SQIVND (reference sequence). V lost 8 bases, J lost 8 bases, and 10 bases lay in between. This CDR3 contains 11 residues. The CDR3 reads CASGRRHEQFF. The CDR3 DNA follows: TGTGCCAGTGGTCGGCGCCATGAGCAGTTCTTC. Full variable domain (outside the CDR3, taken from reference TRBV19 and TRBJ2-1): DGGITQSPKYLFRKEGQNVTLSCEQNLNHDAMYWYRQDPGQGLRLIYYSQIVNDFQKGDIAEGYSVSREKKESFPLTVTSAQKNPTAFYLCASGRRHEQFFGPGTRLTVL.

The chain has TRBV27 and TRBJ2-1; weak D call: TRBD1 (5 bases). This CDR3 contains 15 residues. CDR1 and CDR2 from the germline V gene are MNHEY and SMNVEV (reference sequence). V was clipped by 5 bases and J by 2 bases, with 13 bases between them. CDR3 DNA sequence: TGTGCCAGCAGTCCATTGTGGGGCACCTACAATGAGCAGTTCTTC. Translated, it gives CASSPLWGTYNEQFF.

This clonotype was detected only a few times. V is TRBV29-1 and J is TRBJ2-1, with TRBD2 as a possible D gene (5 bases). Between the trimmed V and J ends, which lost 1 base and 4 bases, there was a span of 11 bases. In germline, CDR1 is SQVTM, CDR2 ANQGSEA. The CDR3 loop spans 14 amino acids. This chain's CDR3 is CSVEGLAEYNEQFF. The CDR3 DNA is TGCAGCGTTGAAGGGCTAGCAGAGTACAATGAGCAGTTCTTC.

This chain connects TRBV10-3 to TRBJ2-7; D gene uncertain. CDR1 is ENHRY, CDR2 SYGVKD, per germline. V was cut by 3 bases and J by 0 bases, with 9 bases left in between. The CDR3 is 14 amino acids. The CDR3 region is CAISEDTTSYEQYF. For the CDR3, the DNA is TGTGCCATCAGTGAAGACACTACCTCCTACGAGCAGTACTTC.

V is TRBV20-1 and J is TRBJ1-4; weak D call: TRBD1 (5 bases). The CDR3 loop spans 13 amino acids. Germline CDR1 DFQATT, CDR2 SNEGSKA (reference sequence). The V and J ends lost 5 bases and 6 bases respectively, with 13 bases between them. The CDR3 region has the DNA TGCAGTGCTTGGACGGGGGATGATGAAAAACTGTTTTTT. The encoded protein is CSAWTGDDEKLFF.

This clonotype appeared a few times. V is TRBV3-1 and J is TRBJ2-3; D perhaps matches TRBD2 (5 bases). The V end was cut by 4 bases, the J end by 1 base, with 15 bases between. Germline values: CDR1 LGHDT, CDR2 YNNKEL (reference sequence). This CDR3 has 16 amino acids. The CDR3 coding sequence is TGTGCCAGCAGCCGCACTTGGACTCGGGGCACAGATACGCAGTATTTT. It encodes CASSRTWTRGTDTQYF.

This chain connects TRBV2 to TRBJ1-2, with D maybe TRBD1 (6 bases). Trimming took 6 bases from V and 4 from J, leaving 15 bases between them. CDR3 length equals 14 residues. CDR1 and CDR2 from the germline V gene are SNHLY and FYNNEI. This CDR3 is CASRTGRGIYGYTF. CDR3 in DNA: TGTGCCAGCAGGACAGGCAGGGGTATCTATGGCTACACCTTC.

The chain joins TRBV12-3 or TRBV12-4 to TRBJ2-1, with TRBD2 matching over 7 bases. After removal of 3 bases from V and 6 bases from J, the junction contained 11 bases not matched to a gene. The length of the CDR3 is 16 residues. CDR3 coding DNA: TGTGCCAGCAGTTTTTCCAGCGGGACCACCTCCAATGAGCAGTTCTTC. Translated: CASSFSSGTTSNEQFF.

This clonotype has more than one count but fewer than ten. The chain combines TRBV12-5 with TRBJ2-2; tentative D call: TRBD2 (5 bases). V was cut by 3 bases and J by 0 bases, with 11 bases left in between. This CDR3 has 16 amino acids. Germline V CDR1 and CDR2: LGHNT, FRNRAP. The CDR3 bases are TGTGCTAGTGGTTTCTGGACGGAGGCGAACACCGGGGAGCTGTTTTTT. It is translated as CASGFWTEANTGELFF.

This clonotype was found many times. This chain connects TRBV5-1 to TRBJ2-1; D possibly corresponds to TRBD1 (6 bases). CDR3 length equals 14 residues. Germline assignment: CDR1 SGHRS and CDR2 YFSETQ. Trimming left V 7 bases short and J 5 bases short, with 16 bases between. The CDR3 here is CASYRAWFDNEQFF. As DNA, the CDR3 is TGCGCCAGCTACAGGGCTTGGTTCGACAATGAGCAGTTCTTC.

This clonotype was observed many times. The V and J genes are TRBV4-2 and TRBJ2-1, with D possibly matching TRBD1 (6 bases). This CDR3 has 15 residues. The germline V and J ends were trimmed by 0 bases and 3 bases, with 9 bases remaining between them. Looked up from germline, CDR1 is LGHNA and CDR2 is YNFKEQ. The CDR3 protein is CASSQELGHYNEQFF. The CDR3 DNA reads TGTGCCAGCAGCCAAGAATTGGGACACTACAATGAGCAGTTCTTC.

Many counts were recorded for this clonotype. In DNA, the CDR3 is TGTGCCAGCAGTTTTTTAGTAGCGACGGAGTACGAGCAGTACTTC. Translation: CASSFLVATEYEQYF. V and J are TRBV28 and TRBJ2-7; D might be TRBD2 (5 bases). The CDR3 covers 15 residues. Germline CDR1 reads MDHEN; CDR2 reads SYDVKM. V shed 3 bases and J shed 4 bases, with 16 bases lying between them.

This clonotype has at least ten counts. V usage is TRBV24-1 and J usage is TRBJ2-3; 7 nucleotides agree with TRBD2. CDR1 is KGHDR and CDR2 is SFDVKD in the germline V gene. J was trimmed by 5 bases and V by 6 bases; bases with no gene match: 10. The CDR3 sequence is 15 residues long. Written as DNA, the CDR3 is TGTGCCACCAGTTGGGCGGGGGAAGGAGGAGATACGCAGTATTTT. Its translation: CATSWAGEGGDTQYF.

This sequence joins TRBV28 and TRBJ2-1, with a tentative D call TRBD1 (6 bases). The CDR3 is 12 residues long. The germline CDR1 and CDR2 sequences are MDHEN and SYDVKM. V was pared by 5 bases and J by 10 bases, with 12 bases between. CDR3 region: CASSEQGFEQFF. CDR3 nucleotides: TGTGCCAGCAGTGAACAGGGTTTCGAGCAGTTCTTC.

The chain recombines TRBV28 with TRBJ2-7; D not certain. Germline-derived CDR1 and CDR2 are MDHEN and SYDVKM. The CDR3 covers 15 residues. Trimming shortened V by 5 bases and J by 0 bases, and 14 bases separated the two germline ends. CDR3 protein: CASSPTLSSSYEQYF. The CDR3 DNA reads TGTGCCAGCAGTCCTACATTGAGTTCCTCCTACGAGCAGTACTTC.